The 32 T cell receptor beta chains given below trace back to one sample, sequenced in a study of cytomegalovirus exposure and HLA in healthy donors. PCR used 60 Vbeta primers and 13 Jbeta primers. Generated by immunoSEQ multiplex PCR, the TCRdb table keeps only in-frame clones and is missing some. The data hold 150,000 to 200,000 clones, with 75% to 85% observed a single time. Sample: PBMCs. The receptors were sampled from a woman between 18 and 30 years old in good health and CMV-seropositive.

The chain employs TRBV2 and TRBJ1-4; D may be TRBD1 (6 bases). The germline V and J ends were trimmed by 10 bases and 0 bases, with 15 bases remaining between them. The CDR3 totals 15 residues. CDR1 SNHLY and CDR2 FYNNEI come from the germline V gene. DNA of the CDR3: TGTGCCACAACCGGGACACTTGCAACTAATGAAAAACTGTTTTTT. As protein: CATTGTLATNEKLFF. Full variable domain (missing parts from reference TRBV2 and TRBJ1-4): EPEVTQTPSHQVTQMGQEVILRCVPISNHLYFYWYRQILGQKVEFLVSFYNNEISEKSEIFDDQFSVERPDGSNFTLKIRSTKLEDSAMYFCATTGTLATNEKLFFGSGTQLSVL.

This chain joins TRBV18 and TRBJ2-5; a weak D match, TRBD2 (5 bases). This CDR3 contains 13 residues. Germline V gives CDR1 KGHSH, CDR2 LQKENI. With 3 bases removed from V and 1 base from J, the gap between germline ends came to 6 bases. In nucleotides, the CDR3 is TGTGCCAGCTCACCCGGGATCCAAGAGACCCAGTACTTC. Protein product: CASSPGIQETQYF.

This clone was observed a few times. V is TRBV9 and J is TRBJ1-5, with TRBD1 matching 7 bases. CDR1 and CDR2 (germline): SGDLS, YYNGEE. The CDR3 sequence is 15 residues long. The V and J ends lost 4 bases and 8 bases, in that order; junction bases with no gene match: 12. CDR3 residues: CASSLTGTEWEPQHF. The CDR3 bases are TGTGCCAGCAGCTTGACCGGGACAGAATGGGAGCCCCAGCATTTT. The full variable domain, with the rest looked up from reference TRBV9 and TRBJ1-5, is DSGVTQTPKHLITATGQRVTLRCSPRSGDLSVYWYQQSLDQGLQFLIQYYNGEERAKGNILERFSAQQFPDLHSELNLSSLELGDSALYFCASSLTGTEWEPQHFGDGTRLSIL.

The rearrangement uses TRBV29-1 and TRBJ1-2, with D tentatively TRBD1 (6 bases). Germline-derived CDR1 and CDR2 are SQVTM and ANQGSEA. CDR3 length equals 13 residues. Trimming removed 5 bases at V and 4 bases at J, with 14 bases between. CDR3 loop: CSVLGAIGYGYTF. CDR3 nucleotide sequence: TGCAGCGTTCTGGGGGCCATTGGCTATGGCTACACCTTC.

This chain links TRBV7-2 with TRBJ2-4; 12 bases match TRBD2. The germline CDR1 and CDR2 sequences are SGHTA and FQGNSA. Trimming at V came to 4 bases and at J to 5 bases, leaving 6 bases not matched to a gene. This CDR3 comprises 16 residues. CDR3 in amino acids: CASSWGLAGGENIQYF. CDR3 DNA sequence: TGTGCCAGCAGCTGGGGTCTAGCGGGGGGGGAAAACATTCAGTACTTC.

This clone is a singleton in its sample. This sequence joins TRBV29-1 and TRBJ1-2; no clear D gene. The CDR3 contains 11 residues. Per the germline V gene, CDR1 is SQVTM and CDR2 is ANQGSEA. Trimming pared 3 bases from V and 7 bases from J, leaving 9 bases between. In nucleotides, the CDR3 is TGCAGCGTTGATGAGGGTACTGGCTACACCTTC. It encodes CSVDEGTGYTF. The variable domain in full, completed from reference TRBV29-1 and TRBJ1-2, reads SAVISQKPSRDICQRGTSLTIQCQVDSQVTMMFWYRQQPGQSLTLIATANQGSEATYESGFVIDKFPISRPNLTFSTLTVSNMSPEDSSIYLCSVDEGTGYTFGSGTRLTVV.

The V gene is TRBV6-5, the J gene TRBJ2-1, with D uncertain. The CDR3 sequence is 13 residues long. V was shortened by 1 base and J by 5 bases, with 6 bases between the two germline ends. Per germline, CDR1 MNHEY and CDR2 SVGAGI. The CDR3 protein is CASSYWRNNEQFF. CDR3 in DNA: TGTGCCAGCAGTTACTGGCGGAACAATGAGCAGTTCTTC.

The gene calls are TRBV9 and TRBJ2-3, with TRBD2 matching over 7 bases. Looked up from germline, CDR1 is SGDLS and CDR2 is YYNGEE. V lost 4 bases and J lost 0; bases outside the gene matches: 11. The CDR3 has 17 amino acids. CDR3 sequence reads: CASSPGGTLTSTDTQYF. The CDR3 nucleotides read TGTGCCAGCAGCCCCGGGGGGACTCTAACTAGCACAGATACGCAGTATTTT.

J is TRBJ1-5 and V is TRBV4-3, with D possibly being TRBD1 (5 bases). Germline V gene lookup returns CDR1 LGHNA and CDR2 YSLEER. V was pared by 0 bases and J by 0 bases, with 12 bases between. The CDR3 contains 17 residues. Written as DNA, the CDR3 is TGCGCCAGCAGCCAAGATGCTCCCAGGGATAGCAATCAGCCCCAGCATTTT. Translated: CASSQDAPRDSNQPQHF.

The V call is TRBV28, the J call TRBJ1-4; TRBD1 might be the D (6 bases). The CDR3 length is 13 residues. Germline-derived CDR1 and CDR2 are MDHEN and SYDVKM. V was trimmed by 6 bases and J by 8 bases, leaving 13 bases between them. CDR3 loop: CASRTGTPEKLFF. The CDR3, as DNA: TGTGCCAGCAGAACGGGGACACCAGAAAAACTGTTTTTT.

This sequence joins TRBV5-1 and TRBJ2-2; 8 bases agree with TRBD2. This CDR3 comprises 15 residues. Germline CDR1 reads SGHRS; CDR2 reads YFSETQ. J lost 4 bases, V lost 0 bases, and 2 bases had no gene match. The CDR3 here is CASSLERGLTGELFF. The CDR3 region has the DNA TGCGCCAGCAGCTTGGAGCGGGGGCTCACCGGGGAGCTGTTTTTT.

This clone was seen more than once but under ten times. The genes are TRBV9 and TRBJ2-1; 7 bases agree with TRBD2. V lost 0 bases and J lost 6; bases outside the gene matches: 6. There are 15 residues in the CDR3. From germline, CDR1 is SGDLS and CDR2 YYNGEE. CDR3 coding DNA: TGTGCCAGCAGCGTAGCAGCGGGGAACGGCAATGAGCAGTTCTTC. Translated, it gives CASSVAAGNGNEQFF.

The chain joins TRBV6-5 to TRBJ2-5; 8 bases align to TRBD2. Per germline, CDR1 MNHEY and CDR2 SVGAGI. V dropped 2 bases and J dropped 5; count of bases not matched to a gene: 7. This CDR3 has 15 amino acids. The DNA for the CDR3 is TGTGCCAGCAGTTACCGGCGGGGGGCTGGTGAGACCCAGTACTTC. Translation gives CASSYRRGAGETQYF.

The chain joins TRBV27 to TRBJ2-3; 10 bases map to TRBD2. Per germline, CDR1 MNHEY and CDR2 SMNVEV (reference sequence). Trimming took 5 bases from V and 6 from J; bases not matched to a gene: 14. The CDR3 loop spans 17 amino acids. DNA for the CDR3: TGTGCCAGCAGTGAATGGACTAGCGGCGTTGCGTTGGATACGCAGTATTTT. It codes for CASSEWTSGVALDTQYF.

The V and J genes are TRBV7-2 and TRBJ2-5; perhaps TRBD2 as D (7 bases). The J call is doubtful: the DNA matches TRBJ2-7 better. CDR1 is SGHTA and CDR2 is FQGNSA in the germline V gene. The CDR3 covers 16 residues. Here the CDR3 reads CASSSGGGGRYYEQYF. In DNA form, the CDR3 reads TGTGCCAGCAGCTCGGGTGGGGGGGGCAGGTACTACGAGCAGTACTTC.

This clone occurred a few times. CDR3 DNA: TGTGCCAGCAGCCCCCGAACAGCTAACTATGGCTACACCTTC. This sequence encodes CASSPRTANYGYTF. The chain uses TRBV9 and TRBJ1-2; no definite D call. Germline CDR1 SGDLS, CDR2 YYNGEE. Trimming took 4 bases from V and 0 from J, leaving 10 bases between them. This CDR3 is 14 amino acids long.

The genes are TRBV6-1 and TRBJ1-2, with D tentatively TRBD1 (6 bases). V dropped 6 bases and J dropped 3 bases, with 17 bases sitting between them. From germline, CDR1 is MNHNS and CDR2 SASEGT. The CDR3 consists of 15 residues. The CDR3 sequence: CASRQRHRAYYGYTF. The CDR3 DNA reads as TGTGCCAGCAGGCAGAGGCACAGGGCTTACTATGGCTACACCTTC.

The rearrangement uses TRBV6-5 and TRBJ1-2; TRBD1 matches 8 bases. The CDR3 length is 14 residues. CDR1 MNHEY and CDR2 SVGAGI come from the germline V gene. Germline trimming cut 6 bases from V and 8 bases from J; bases unmatched to any gene: 11. For the CDR3, the DNA is TGTGCCAGCAGACCACACGACAGGGGCAGCGGCTACACCTTC. This sequence encodes CASRPHDRGSGYTF.

The chain couples TRBV5-4 to TRBJ2-4, with D possibly TRBD2 on 5 matching bases. This CDR3 contains 14 residues. Germline CDR1 is SGHNT and CDR2 is YYREEE (reference sequence). V gave up 4 bases and J gave up 0 bases, with 8 bases separating them. CDR3 loop: CASSRGVAKNIQYF. The CDR3 nucleotides read TGTGCCAGCAGCCGGGGTGTAGCCAAAAACATTCAGTACTTC.

This sequence joins TRBV13 and TRBJ1-1; the match to TRBD1 covers 7 bases. Trimming at V came to 0 bases and at J to 1 base, leaving 8 bases not matched to a gene. Germline V gene lookup returns CDR1 PRHDT and CDR2 FYEKMQ (reference sequence). This CDR3 contains 17 residues. The CDR3 coding sequence is TGTGCCAGCAGCTTAGGAACAGGGGTGGAGAGGAACACTGAAGCTTTCTTT. Protein: CASSLGTGVERNTEAFF.

The J gene is TRBJ1-6, the V gene TRBV4-1; 7 nucleotides align to TRBD1. This CDR3 is built from 13 residues. Germline CDR1 and CDR2: MGHRA and YSYEKL. After removal of 3 bases from V and 8 bases from J, the junction contained 1 base not matched to a gene. CDR3 nucleotide sequence: TGCGCCAGCAGCCAGGACAGGTATTCACCCCTCCACTTT. It specifies CASSQDRYSPLHF.

This clone was seen only once. The V call is TRBV9, the J call TRBJ2-2; weak D call: TRBD2 (6 bases). CDR3 length: 16 amino acids. CDR1 is SGDLS, CDR2 YYNGEE, per germline. Trimming took 7 bases from V and 0 from J, leaving 16 bases between them. CDR3 coding DNA: TGTGCCAGCGGCGCACGCGGGGAGACGAACACCGGGGAGCTGTTTTTT. Its translation is CASGARGETNTGELFF. The full variable domain, completed using reference TRBV9 and TRBJ2-2, is DSGVTQTPKHLITATGQRVTLRCSPRSGDLSVYWYQQSLDQGLQFLIQYYNGEERAKGNILERFSAQQFPDLHSELNLSSLELGDSALYFCASGARGETNTGELFFGEGSRLTVL.

The chain has TRBV30 and TRBJ2-2; D is possibly TRBD2 (5 bases). The germline V gene has CDR1 GTSNPN and CDR2 SVGIG (reference sequence). The CDR3 length is 13 residues. Trimming removed 5 bases at V and 6 bases at J, with 13 bases between. CDR3 protein: CAWGKMEAGELFF. The CDR3, as DNA: TGTGCCTGGGGAAAGATGGAGGCCGGGGAGCTGTTTTTT.

The chain uses TRBV5-1 and TRBJ1-1; perhaps TRBD1 as D (6 bases). V lost 4 bases and J 2 bases, leaving 12 bases between the germline ends. CDR1 and CDR2 (germline): SGHRS, YFSETQ. The CDR3 has 14 residues. CDR3 DNA: TGCGCCAGCAGCCTGGACAGCTATAACACTGAAGCTTTCTTT. Residues: CASSLDSYNTEAFF.

This chain connects TRBV5-6 to TRBJ1-1; D not certain. Germline lookup yields CDR1 SGHDT and CDR2 YYEEEE. This CDR3 spans 13 amino acids. The germline V and J ends were trimmed by 0 bases and 1 base, with 4 bases remaining between them. CDR3 region: CASSLAGNTEAFF. The CDR3, as DNA: TGTGCCAGCAGCTTGGCCGGGAACACTGAAGCTTTCTTT.

The V gene is TRBV29-1, the J gene TRBJ2-1; a weak D match, TRBD1 (5 bases). From germline, CDR1 is SQVTM and CDR2 ANQGSEA. V lost 4 bases, J lost 5 bases, and 15 bases lay in between. CDR3 length: 14 residues. The DNA for the CDR3 is TGCAGCGTTGGTCGCCAGGGTGGGAACAATGAGCAGTTCTTC. This translates into CSVGRQGGNNEQFF.

The rearrangement links TRBV29-1 to TRBJ2-3, with 7 bases identical to TRBD2. The CDR3 is 12 amino acids. V dropped 7 bases and J dropped 3; count of bases not matched to a gene: 4. CDR1 and CDR2 from the germline V gene are SQVTM and ANQGSEA. The CDR3 DNA reads TGCAGCGGGGAGGGTCGAACAGATACGCAGTATTTT. Protein: CSGEGRTDTQYF.

V usage is TRBV9 and J usage is TRBJ1-2; D perhaps matches TRBD1 (6 bases). The CDR3 length is 15 residues. Germline V lookup: CDR1 SGDLS, CDR2 YYNGEE. Trimming left V 0 bases short and J 8 bases short, with 17 bases between. CDR3 DNA: TGTGCCAGCAGCGTAGCCGTCGACAGGCTCGTAGGCTACACCTTC. As protein: CASSVAVDRLVGYTF.

V and J are TRBV11-3 and TRBJ2-3, with D possibly TRBD1 on 5 matching bases. CDR3 length equals 14 residues. Per germline, CDR1 SGHNT and CDR2 YENEEA. V lost 5 bases and J lost 0, with 9 bases in between. The CDR3 DNA reads TGTGCCAGCAGCAGGGGTCCTAGCACAGATACGCAGTATTTT. Translation: CASSRGPSTDTQYF.

The chain employs TRBV19 and TRBJ2-7, with TRBD2 matching 11 bases. V lost 5 bases to trimming and J lost 2 bases; unmatched junction nucleotides: 2. The CDR3 covers 14 residues. The V gene's germline CDR1 is LNHDA and CDR2 SQIVND (reference sequence). Here the CDR3 reads CASSFSGGAYEQYF. The CDR3 DNA sequence: TGTGCCAGTAGTTTTAGCGGGGGGGCCTACGAGCAGTACTTC.

The chain uses TRBV5-1 and TRBJ2-6, with 7 bases fitting TRBD1. CDR3 length equals 17 residues. CDR1 SGHRS and CDR2 YFSETQ come from the germline V gene. V gave up 9 bases and J gave up 1 base; unmatched junction bases: 13. The CDR3 sequence is CATQPRGTDSGANVLTF. In DNA, the CDR3 is TGCGCCACTCAACCCAGGGGGACAGATTCTGGGGCCAACGTCCTGACTTTC.

The rearrangement uses TRBV5-6 and TRBJ1-6, with D maybe TRBD1 (5 bases). The CDR3 totals 16 residues. Germline CDR1 reads SGHDT; CDR2 reads YYEEEE. V shed 4 bases and J shed 0 bases, with 11 bases lying between them. CDR3 protein: CASSTGPSSYNSPLHF. In nucleotides, the CDR3 is TGTGCCAGCAGCACAGGTCCCAGCTCCTATAATTCACCCCTCCACTTT.